The clone carrying this T cell receptor (beta chain) ranks as medium-sized. This sample was included in a study of control samples from healthy donors and cancer patients. Produced via immunoSEQ multiplex PCR; TCRdb's table is partial and in-frame only. The sample includes about 69,000 clones, just under 90% of them seen just once. This CDR3 is 14 amino acids long. The junction had 5 bases not matched to a gene; V was cut back by 2 bases and J by 3 bases. In germline, CDR1 is SGHNT, CDR2 YYREEE (reference sequence). The V gene is TRBV5-4, the J gene TRBJ2-7; TRBD1 matches at 7 bases. The receptor was derived from a man in his fifties or sixties with lung cancer. The sample taken for sequencing was PBMCs. This CDR3 reads CASSLNAGGYEQYF. CDR3 coding DNA: TGTGCCAGCAGCTTAAACGCAGGGGGCTACGAGCAGTACTTC.